The clone carrying this T cell receptor (beta chain) was detected ten times or more. The sample comes from a study of T cells in Graves' hyperthyroidism and ophthalmopathy. Researchers took RNA transcripts and amplified the TCR beta CDR3 regions from them. Carried out on the TCR CDR3, a first-round RT-PCR used the HTBI primer set. TCRdb analysed the multiplex PCR reads with MiXCR anew, one entry per CDR3 protein. The sample yields approximately 490,000 distinct CDR3 sequences, less than 25% seen once. CDR3 length: 14 residues. J was trimmed by 7 bases and V by 5 bases; bases with no gene match: 8. Germline CDR1 is MNHNS and CDR2 is SASEGT.

This clonotype was sampled from a woman in her 70s with Graves' ophthalmopathy. Specimen: blood. The chain links TRBV6-1 to TRBJ1-5, with 7 bases lining up with TRBD1. The CDR3 spells CASSRQGLGQPQHF. CDR3 coding DNA: TGTGCCAGCAGTCGACAGGGCCTGGGACAGCCCCAGCATTTT.